This TCR beta chain was documented in a study of T cell repertoires in cytomegalovirus infection. On the study more broadly: Public TCR beta signatures were indicative of both CMV infection and a matching HLA type.

MiXCR, applied by TCRdb to the reads, yields one record per CDR3 protein. This repertoire shows some 500,000 distinct CDR3 sequences, roughly a third found once; its top ten account for 17%. Concerning this clonotype: Antigen: not known.

Study-wide findings and caveats: Cumulative public TCR beta family frequency identified CMV carriers with the relevant HLA.

The CDR3 is made up of 11 amino acids. Germline assignment: CDR1 MDHEN and CDR2 SYDVKM. Trimming left V 10 bases short and J 9 bases short, with 12 bases between. The chain uses TRBV28 and TRBJ2-2; D remains ambiguous. The starting material was cultured PBMCs, obtained from culture after CMV antigen stimulation. This TCR was recovered from a human donor in good health (CMV status not recorded). Some clones in this sample may be carry-over from other donors' samples. CDR3 in DNA: TGTGCCATCGCAAGGGATTGGGAGCTGTTTTTT. Translating it yields CAIARDWELFF.